The sequence of this T cell receptor (beta chain) was determined in a study of CD8+ T cells in alopecia areata. As for treatment: oral pan-JAK inhibitor, 5-10 mg twice daily. In each case, RNA was isolated and then reverse transcribed into cDNA as the sequencing template. Generated by immunoSEQ multiplex PCR, the TCRdb table keeps only in-frame clones and is missing some. The sample lists 150,000 to 200,000 clones; around 64% were seen once. V dropped 3 bases and J dropped 6 bases, with 15 bases sitting between them. The CDR3 loop spans 14 amino acids. CDR1 GTSNPN and CDR2 SVGIG come from the germline V gene (reference sequence).

The chain combines TRBV30 with TRBJ1-5; no reliable D call. The clonotype originates from a human donor with alopecia areata. Sequencing used CD4+ T cells sorted from blood, obtained at week 49, from a patient treated with tofacitinib. Here the CDR3 DNA reads TGTGCCTGGAGCCTCAGAGGGTATTCTCAGCCCCAGCATTTT. It encodes CAWSLRGYSQPQHF.